This T cell receptor (beta chain) was observed in a study of response to subunit inactivated influenza vaccine. Details on this clonotype: Its antigen is undetermined.

Germline loops: CDR1 SNHLY, CDR2 FYNNEI. The junction had 4 bases not matched to a gene; V was cut back by 2 bases and J by 4 bases. The CDR3 has 16 residues. TCRdb recomputed calls from the RT-PCR reads with MiXCR, one row per CDR3 protein. The sample contains around 650,000 distinct CDR3 sequences, 15% to 18% of which appear only once. Study results and caveats: Authors proposed each seasonal influenza vaccination draws in few new T cells.

The chain combines TRBV2 with TRBJ2-2; 10 nucleotides agree with TRBD2. This clonotype was sampled from a man aged 50-59 years who received an inactivated influenza vaccine. The sequencing here drew on PBMCs from blood, taken 11 to 12 days after vaccination. In DNA, the CDR3 is TGTGCCAGCAGTGAACAGAGCGGGAGGGCCACCGGGGAGCTGTTTTTT. Translating it yields CASSEQSGRATGELFF.